Presented here are 30 T cell receptor beta chains from one specimen sequenced in a study of cytomegalovirus exposure and HLA in healthy donors. PCR amplification relied on 60 Vbeta primers (plus 13 Jbeta primers). Libraries were prepared by immunoSEQ multiplex PCR; TCRdb keeps only in-frame clonotypes and omits some of them. The sample lists some 91,000 clones; about 80% were seen once. The specimen was PBMCs. The receptors originated from a man aged 35 to 55 in good health and CMV-seropositive.

The CDR3 DNA sequence: TGTGCCAGCAGCTCGGGACAGGGCTTTGAAAAACTGTTTTTT. This encodes CASSSGQGFEKLFF. The chain uses TRBV7-2 and TRBJ1-4; 9 positions agree with TRBD1. Germline CDR1 reads SGHTA; CDR2 reads FQGNSA. This CDR3 contains 14 residues. V dropped 4 bases and J dropped 7; count of bases not matched to a gene: 4.

The J gene is TRBJ1-6, the V gene TRBV5-4, with a possible D match to TRBD1 (5 bases). Per germline, CDR1 SGHNT and CDR2 YYREEE (reference sequence). This CDR3 region has 13 residues. V lost 2 bases, J lost 7 bases, and 7 bases lay in between. The chain's CDR3 is CASSFRQNSPLHF. The CDR3 DNA reads as TGTGCCAGCAGCTTCCGACAGAATTCACCCCTCCACTTT.

The chain couples TRBV28 to TRBJ1-5; 8 bases map to TRBD1. J was trimmed by 7 bases and V by 4 bases; bases with no gene match: 6. CDR3 length equals 14 residues. Germline CDR1 reads MDHEN; CDR2 reads SYDVKM. The CDR3 DNA is TGTGCCAGCAGTTGGATACAGGGGGGCCAGCCCCAGCATTTT. Residues: CASSWIQGGQPQHF.

V and J are TRBV7-2 and TRBJ2-7; 8 bases align to TRBD1. This CDR3 is 14 amino acids long. Germline assignment: CDR1 SGHTA and CDR2 FQGNSA. After removal of 4 bases from V and 5 bases from J, the junction contained 7 bases not matched to a gene. For the CDR3, the DNA is TGTGCCAGCAGCTCTGGACAGGGAACCCACGAGCAGTACTTC. This codes for CASSSGQGTHEQYF.

V and J are TRBV29-1 and TRBJ2-6; 8 nucleotides agree with TRBD1. Losses at the gene ends were 7 bases for V and 2 bases for J; bases not matched to a gene: 7. This CDR3 spans 15 amino acids. Germline V lookup: CDR1 SQVTM, CDR2 ANQGSEA. CDR3 sequence: CSAPDREAGANVLTF. The DNA for the CDR3 is TGCAGCGCTCCGGACAGGGAGGCTGGGGCCAACGTCCTGACTTTC.

This sequence joins TRBV5-1 and TRBJ2-5, with D hard to call. Germline CDR1 SGHRS, CDR2 YFSETQ. The CDR3 is 16 residues long. V was shortened by 0 bases and J by 5 bases, with 17 bases between the two germline ends. CDR3 sequence: CASSLGRRSEHETQYF. CDR3 sequence (DNA): TGCGCCAGCAGCTTGGGGCGGAGATCGGAGCATGAGACCCAGTACTTC.

This chain joins TRBV10-3 and TRBJ2-5; 7 positions agree with TRBD1. The germline gives CDR1 ENHRY, CDR2 SYGVKD. Germline trimming cut 2 bases from V and 7 bases from J; bases unmatched to any gene: 7. The CDR3 spans 14 residues. As DNA, the CDR3 is TGTGCCATCAGTGAGACGGACAGGCCGGGGACCCAGTACTTC. The encoded protein is CAISETDRPGTQYF.

This clone has just a few counts. The chain recombines TRBV18 with TRBJ1-3, with TRBD1 identical over 7 bases. CDR3 length: 17 amino acids. Germline V gene sequence: CDR1 KGHSH, CDR2 LQKENI. The J segment lost 0 bases and the V segment lost 2 bases, leaving 7 bases of the junction unmatched. The CDR3 reads CASSPRQGLTSGNTIYF. CDR3 DNA sequence: TGTGCCAGCTCACCAAGACAGGGATTAACCTCTGGAAACACCATATATTTT.

This clone counts as medium-sized (0.01 to 0.1%). The chain links TRBV4-1 to TRBJ1-1; 8 nucleotides agree with TRBD1. There are 14 residues in the CDR3. The germline V gene has CDR1 MGHRA and CDR2 YSYEKL. V shed 4 bases and J 4 bases; nucleotides not matched to a gene: 5. The chain's CDR3 is CASSRQGRGTEAFF. For the CDR3, the DNA is TGCGCCAGCAGCCGACAGGGGCGCGGCACTGAAGCTTTCTTT.

This clone appeared a single time. V usage is TRBV13 and J usage is TRBJ2-3; 10 nucleotides line up with TRBD2. The J segment lost 5 bases and the V segment lost 4 bases, leaving 30 bases of the junction unmatched. The length of the CDR3 is 23 residues. CDR1 is PRHDT and CDR2 is FYEKMQ in the germline V gene (reference sequence). CDR3 nucleotide sequence: TGTGCCAGCAGCTCCCGATACAGGGAGATTAGCGGGAGGACCCAATACCGGGTAGATACGCAGTATTTT. Protein sequence: CASSSRYREISGRTQYRVDTQYF.

Of note for this clone: The junction shows a germline mismatch at one end, possibly a read error. The same CDR3 arises from other DNA sequences in this sample as well. This rearrangement joins TRBV6-6 to TRBJ2-7; the match to TRBD2 covers 12 bases. The CDR3 totals 16 residues. CDR1 and CDR2 from the germline V gene are MNHNY and SVGAGI (reference sequence). The CDR3 here is CASSTGTSGLRNEQYF. The CDR3 DNA follows: TGTGCCAGCAGTACCGGGACTAGCGGGCTACGGAACGAACAGTACTTC.

This chain joins TRBV4-1 and TRBJ2-5; 9 positions match TRBD2. Germline V CDR1 and CDR2: MGHRA, YSYEKL. After removal of 1 base from V and 3 bases from J, the junction contained 3 bases not matched to a gene. The CDR3 has 15 residues. The CDR3 reads CASSQVLAGEETQYF. CDR3 sequence (DNA): TGCGCCAGCAGCCAAGTTTTAGCGGGGGAAGAGACCCAGTACTTC.

This rearrangement joins TRBV6-6 to TRBJ1-5, with 7 positions matching TRBD1. V lost 6 bases, J lost 7 bases, and 3 bases stayed unmatched. CDR3 size: 12 residues. Germline V CDR1 and CDR2: MNHNY, SVGAGI (reference sequence). The CDR3 DNA sequence: TGTGCCAGCAGCCAGGGGGACCAGCCCCAGCATTTT. Translated, it gives CASSQGDQPQHF.

The chain recombines TRBV10-3 with TRBJ2-1; 9 nucleotides match TRBD2. V was clipped by 7 bases and J by 6 bases; unmatched bases: 7. Germline lookup yields CDR1 ENHRY and CDR2 SYGVKD. The CDR3 spans 14 residues. CDR3 sequence: CAIKRGANINEQFF. The DNA for the CDR3 is TGTGCCATCAAGCGGGGGGCAAATATCAATGAGCAGTTCTTC.

J is TRBJ2-3 and V is TRBV7-9; 9 bases map to TRBD2. Germline-derived CDR1 and CDR2 are SEHNR and FQNEAQ (reference sequence). The CDR3 length is 15 residues. V trimming: 2 bases; J trimming: 2 bases; junction bases outside the gene matches: 2. CDR3: CASSLRGRDTDTQYF. DNA of the CDR3: TGTGCCAGCAGCTTACGCGGGAGGGACACAGATACGCAGTATTTT.

This clone was counted a single time. The chain combines TRBV11-2 with TRBJ1-2; TRBD1 agrees at 8 bases. The germline V gene encodes CDR1 SGHAT and CDR2 FQNNGV. The CDR3 totals 15 residues. The V gene end was trimmed by 2 bases and the J gene end by 4 bases; junction bases not matched to a gene: 6. CDR3 region: CASSLRPGGFYGYTF. CDR3 DNA sequence: TGTGCCAGCAGCTTAAGGCCAGGGGGCTTCTATGGCTACACCTTC.

CDR3 residues: CASSLRGGVDTEAFF. CDR3 nucleotides: TGTGCCAGCTCACTACGAGGGGGCGTCGACACTGAAGCTTTCTTT. This rearrangement joins TRBV18 to TRBJ1-1; 7 bases agree with TRBD1. Germline V gene data show CDR1 as KGHSH and CDR2 as LQKENI. CDR3 size: 15 residues. Losses at the gene ends were 4 bases for V and 3 bases for J; bases not matched to a gene: 8.

The V call is TRBV5-1, the J call TRBJ2-5; D gene ambiguous. Trimming pared 0 bases from V and 5 bases from J, leaving 14 bases between. Germline CDR1 and CDR2: SGHRS and YFSETQ. The CDR3 contains 15 residues. CDR3 region: CASSLENQDPETQYF. For the CDR3, the DNA is TGCGCCAGCAGCTTGGAAAACCAGGATCCGGAGACCCAGTACTTC.

The chain employs TRBV6-5 and TRBJ1-5, with D possibly matching TRBD1 (6 bases). The germline V gene encodes CDR1 MNHEY and CDR2 SVGAGI. CDR3 length equals 16 residues. Trimming stripped 3 bases from V and 3 bases from J, with 15 bases between. The CDR3, as DNA: TGTGCCAGCAGTTATGAGCAGGGGACTATCAATCAGCCCCAGCATTTT. This codes for CASSYEQGTINQPQHF.

J is TRBJ2-7 and V is TRBV7-2; 14 nucleotides match TRBD2. The CDR3 extends over 15 amino acids. The V and J ends lost 5 bases and 7 bases, in that order; junction bases with no gene match: 7. The germline gives CDR1 SGHTA, CDR2 FQGNSA. As DNA, the CDR3 is TGTGCCAGCAGCATGGGACTAGCGGGAGTGGGGGAGCAGTACTTC. Translation gives CASSMGLAGVGEQYF.

This clone was seen a handful of times. The V call is TRBV7-9, the J call TRBJ2-1; 11 bases are a match to TRBD2. From germline, CDR1 is SEHNR and CDR2 FQNEAQ (reference sequence). The V segment lost 5 bases and the J segment 6 bases; nucleotides outside the gene matches: 6. The length of the CDR3 is 15 residues. The CDR3 here is CASSPHGTSGNEQFF. The CDR3 DNA follows: TGTGCCAGCAGCCCACACGGGACTAGCGGCAATGAGCAGTTCTTC.

V is TRBV10-3 and J is TRBJ1-6; D gene unclear. This CDR3 comprises 14 residues. CDR1 is ENHRY, CDR2 SYGVKD, per germline. Trimming took off 6 bases at V and 5 bases at J, with 11 bases between the two ends. The CDR3 protein is CAISLAGNNSPLHF. CDR3 coding DNA: TGTGCCATCAGCCTGGCGGGGAATAATTCACCCCTCCACTTT.

This clone is a singleton in its sample. This chain connects TRBV5-1 to TRBJ2-3, with a tentative D call TRBD1 (5 bases). Deletions cut 0 bases from V and 2 bases from J, with 10 bases between. This CDR3 is built from 15 residues. Per germline, CDR1 SGHRS and CDR2 YFSETQ. The CDR3 nucleotides are TGCGCCAGCAGCTTGGGACAAGGGGCCACAGATACGCAGTATTTT. This gives the protein CASSLGQGATDTQYF.

The chain is built from TRBV27 and TRBJ2-7; 12 bases agree with TRBD2. The V segment lost 5 bases and the J segment 0 bases; nucleotides outside the gene matches: 5. This CDR3 comprises 16 residues. Germline CDR1 and CDR2: MNHEY and SMNVEV (reference sequence). The CDR3 bases are TGTGCCAGCAGTCGACTAGCGGGAGCTTCCTCCTACGAGCAGTACTTC. Protein sequence: CASSRLAGASSYEQYF.

The CDR3: CASSPVDRVAQPQHF. As DNA, the CDR3 is TGTGCCAGCAGTCCCGTGGACAGGGTGGCTCAGCCCCAGCATTTT. The chain has TRBV6-5 and TRBJ1-5; 8 nucleotides match TRBD1. The CDR3 contains 15 residues. The germline V gene encodes CDR1 MNHEY and CDR2 SVGAGI. V trimming: 5 bases; J trimming: 6 bases; junction bases outside the gene matches: 9.

This chain links TRBV4-1 with TRBJ2-1; TRBD1 matches at 7 bases. V lost 1 base, J lost 3 bases, and 6 bases stayed unmatched. The germline gives CDR1 MGHRA, CDR2 YSYEKL. This CDR3 has 16 amino acids. The CDR3 loop is CASSQGAAGGYNEQFF. The CDR3 DNA follows: TGCGCCAGCAGCCAAGGGGCGGCAGGGGGCTACAATGAGCAGTTCTTC.

The chain employs TRBV7-9 and TRBJ1-5; TRBD1 aligns across 8 bases. Germline CDR1 and CDR2: SEHNR and FQNEAQ (reference sequence). The CDR3 consists of 17 residues. With 1 base clipped from V and 3 bases from J, the junction kept 8 bases outside the gene matches. The chain's CDR3 is CASSLVWAGGYNQPQHF. CDR3 nucleotide sequence: TGTGCCAGCAGCTTAGTCTGGGCAGGGGGCTACAATCAGCCCCAGCATTTT.

J is TRBJ2-2 and V is TRBV27, with D tentatively TRBD2 (6 bases). The CDR3 loop spans 14 amino acids. The germline CDR1 and CDR2 sequences are MNHEY and SMNVEV (reference sequence). Trimming took 4 bases from V and 4 from J, leaving 10 bases between them. In DNA form, the CDR3 reads TGTGCCAGCAGTTACGGGCGGGGCACCGGGGAGCTGTTTTTT. This gives the protein CASSYGRGTGELFF.

The chain combines TRBV7-8 with TRBJ2-1; 10 nucleotides match TRBD2. The V segment lost 0 bases and the J segment 4 bases; nucleotides outside the gene matches: 3. The CDR3 has 16 amino acids. Germline assignment: CDR1 SGHVS and CDR2 FQNEAQ. This CDR3 reads CASSLAPSGGYNEQFF. CDR3 nucleotide sequence: TGTGCCAGCAGCTTAGCCCCTAGCGGGGGATACAATGAGCAGTTCTTC.

The V call is TRBV27, the J call TRBJ2-7, with D tentatively TRBD2 (5 bases). The V end lost 5 bases, the J end lost 2 bases, and 10 bases lay between the germline ends. Looked up from germline, CDR1 is MNHEY and CDR2 is SMNVEV (reference sequence). This CDR3 region has 13 residues. The CDR3 bases are TGTGCCAGCAGTCCCGGGGAAGCCTACGAGCAGTACTTC. Protein sequence: CASSPGEAYEQYF.